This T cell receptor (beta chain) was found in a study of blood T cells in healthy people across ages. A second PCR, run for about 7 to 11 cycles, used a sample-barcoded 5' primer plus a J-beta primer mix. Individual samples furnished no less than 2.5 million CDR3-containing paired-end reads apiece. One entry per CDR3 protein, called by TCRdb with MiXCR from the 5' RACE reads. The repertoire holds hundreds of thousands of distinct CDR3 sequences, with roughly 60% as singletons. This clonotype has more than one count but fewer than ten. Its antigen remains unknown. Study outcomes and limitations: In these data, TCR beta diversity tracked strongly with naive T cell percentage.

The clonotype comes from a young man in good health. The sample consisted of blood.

The CDR3 sequence is CAISGGDGYTF. CDR3 nucleotides: TGTGCCATCAGTGGAGGGGATGGCTACACCTTC. V is TRBV10-3 and J is TRBJ1-2, with D perhaps TRBD1 (5 bases). V shed 4 bases and J shed 6 bases, with 6 bases lying between them. CDR3 length equals 11 residues. The germline gives CDR1 ENHRY, CDR2 SYGVKD.